This is a list of T cell receptor beta chains from one sample in a study of cytomegalovirus exposure and HLA in healthy donors. Assay: immunoSEQ multiplex PCR; the TCRdb copy retains only in-frame clones and omits some. The top ten hold 4.8% of the sample, which has 170,000 or so clones, about 80% seen once. The sequenced material came from PBMCs. Receptors were obtained from a man in his late teens or twenties in good health and CMV-seronegative. Each CDR3 is given without its conserved first and last residue. Size is stated for part of the rows, as once, few or many counts, or as a class when the clone is expanded.

v_gene,len,abundance,j_gene,CDR3aa
TRBV5-4,13,NA,TRBJ1-1,ASSSTRLAPTEAF
TRBV10-3,14,NA,TRBJ2-7,AISDVLAGTSYEQY
TRBV5-4,11,NA,TRBJ1-6,ASSLAGTDPLH
TRBV10-3,11,NA,TRBJ2-7,AISDPGPGEQY
TRBV19,14,NA,TRBJ2-1,ASSVFSGRAYNEQF
TRBV9,11,NA,TRBJ1-2,ASSVEGLGGYT
TRBV11-3,14,NA,TRBJ2-7,ASSLGPGEGAYEQY
TRBV2,13,NA,TRBJ2-2,ASTGGHLNTGELF
TRBV29-1,10,NA,TRBJ2-2,SVVADTGELF
TRBV5-4,13,NA,TRBJ2-1,ASTVGHPEDNEQF
TRBV7-6,10,NA,TRBJ2-2,ASSLRVGELF
TRBV28,15,once,TRBJ2-1,ASTTQRGQGAGNEQF
TRBV5-1,12,once,TRBJ1-1,ASGRDRSTTEAF
TRBV18,13,NA,TRBJ2-7,ASSEGLAATYEQY
TRBV19,12,NA,TRBJ2-7,ASSIGTGVYEQY
TRBV19,12,NA,TRBJ2-5,ASSPRTGWETQY
TRBV5-5,11,NA,TRBJ1-6,ASSLVAISPLH
TRBV27,12,NA,TRBJ2-7,ASSWGDRVYEQY
TRBV30,12,once,TRBJ1-5,AWSVRGGNQPQH
TRBV15,11,NA,TRBJ1-1,ATSRGGNTEAF
TRBV28,13,NA,TRBJ2-7,ASSSPSAWPYEQY
TRBV7-2,13,NA,TRBJ2-7,ASSSLGLAVGEQY
TRBV28,14,NA,TRBJ2-1,ASSRTRTGVNNEQF
TRBV11-2,13,NA,TRBJ1-3,ASSPTRISGNTIY
TRBV18,8,few,TRBJ2-1,ASSLSEQF
TRBV5-1,13,NA,TRBJ2-7,ASSLQAGRLYEQY
TRBV6-5,12,NA,TRBJ1-6,ASSFSPVNSPLH
TRBV7-9,14,NA,TRBJ2-7,SSSSESGQGFYEQY
TRBV18,14,NA,TRBJ1-1,ASSPRTTVGYTEAF
TRBV4-2,14,NA,TRBJ2-1,ASSQDSGMGLLEQF
TRBV7-2,14,once,TRBJ2-2,ASSLRGGRYAGELL
TRBV9,14,NA,TRBJ2-7,ASSVRQGAPSYEQY
TRBV19,15,NA,TRBJ2-1,ASTPFPGQSSYNEQF
TRBV28,13,NA,TRBJ1-5,ASSLARSGFQPQH
TRBV6-1,12,NA,TRBJ2-7,ASILSRPPYEQY
TRBV18,12,NA,TRBJ1-2,ASSPRDRVFGYT
TRBV5-1,13,NA,TRBJ2-1,ASSFPSGGAGEQF
TRBV19,10,NA,TRBJ1-1,ASSIETGGAF
TRBV7-9,13,NA,TRBJ1-2,ASSSQGELNYGYT
TRBV19,15,NA,TRBJ2-7,ASSTGGLAGSSYEQY
TRBV5-1,12,NA,TRBJ2-3,ASSLERNTDTQY
TRBV5-4,12,NA,TRBJ1-6,ASSLTRYNSPLH
TRBV2,15,few,TRBJ2-2,ASSAIRTGPNTGELF
TRBV30,12,NA,TRBJ2-7,AWSGGRRFYEQY
TRBV2,14,NA,TRBJ2-7,ASTPGWGRLTYEQY
TRBV10-3,12,NA,TRBJ2-5,ATPSREGPETQY
TRBV5-1,13,NA,TRBJ1-1,ASSLARQPNTEAF
TRBV9,13,NA,TRBJ2-7,ASSVRDYAGDEQY
TRBV7-2,12,NA,TRBJ2-7,ASSLDRGTYEQY
TRBV27,11,NA,TRBJ2-2,ASTLAGVRELF
TRBV7-9,13,NA,TRBJ2-7,ASSPPTGRHYEQY
TRBV7-2,11,NA,TRBJ1-5,ASSLPGYQPQH
TRBV6-5,13,NA,TRBJ2-1,ASSSLSGRPKEQF
TRBV5-6,16,NA,TRBJ2-1,ASSLRLAGVSSYNEQF
TRBV19,13,NA,TRBJ2-1,ASSPRQGGYNEQF
TRBV4-1,14,NA,TRBJ2-1,ASSQDLLLVYNEQF
TRBV27,13,NA,TRBJ2-3,ASSLRTGLADTQY